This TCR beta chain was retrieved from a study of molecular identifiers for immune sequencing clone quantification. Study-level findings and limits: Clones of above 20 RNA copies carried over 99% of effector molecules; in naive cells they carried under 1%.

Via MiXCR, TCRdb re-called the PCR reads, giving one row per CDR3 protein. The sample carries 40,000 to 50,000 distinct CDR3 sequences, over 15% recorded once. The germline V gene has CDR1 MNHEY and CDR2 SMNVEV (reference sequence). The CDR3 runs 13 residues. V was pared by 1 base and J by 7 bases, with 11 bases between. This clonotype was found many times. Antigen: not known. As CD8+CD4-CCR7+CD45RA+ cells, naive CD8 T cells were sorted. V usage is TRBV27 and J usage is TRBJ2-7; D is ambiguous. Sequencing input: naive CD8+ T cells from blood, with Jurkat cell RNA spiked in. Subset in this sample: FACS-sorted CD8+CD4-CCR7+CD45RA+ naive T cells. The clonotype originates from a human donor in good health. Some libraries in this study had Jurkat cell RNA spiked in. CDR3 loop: CASSLFGREEQYF. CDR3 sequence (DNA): TGTGCCAGCAGTTTATTTGGCAGAGAGGAGCAGTACTTC.